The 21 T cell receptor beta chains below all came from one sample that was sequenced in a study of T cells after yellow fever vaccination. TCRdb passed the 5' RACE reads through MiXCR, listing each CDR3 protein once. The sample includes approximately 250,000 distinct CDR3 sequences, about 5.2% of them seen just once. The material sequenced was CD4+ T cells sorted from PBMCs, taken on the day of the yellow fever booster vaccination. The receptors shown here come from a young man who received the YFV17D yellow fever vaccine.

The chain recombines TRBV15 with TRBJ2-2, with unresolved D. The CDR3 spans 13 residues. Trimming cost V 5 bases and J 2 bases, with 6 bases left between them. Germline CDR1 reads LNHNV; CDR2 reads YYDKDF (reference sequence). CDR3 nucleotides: TGTGCCACCAGCGGCTACAACACCGGGGAGCTGTTTTTT. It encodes CATSGYNTGELFF.

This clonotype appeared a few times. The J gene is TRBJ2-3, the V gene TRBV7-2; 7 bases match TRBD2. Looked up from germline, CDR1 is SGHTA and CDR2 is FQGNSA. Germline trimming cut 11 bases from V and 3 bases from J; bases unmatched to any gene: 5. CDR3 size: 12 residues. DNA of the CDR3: TGTGCCGTTGGAGCGGGGACAGATACGCAGTATTTT. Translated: CAVGAGTDTQYF. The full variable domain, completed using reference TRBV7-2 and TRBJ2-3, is GAGVSQSPSNKVTEKGKDVELRCDPISGHTALYWYRQSLGQGLEFLIYFQGNSAPDKSGLPSDRFSAERTGGSVSTLTIQRTQQEDSAVYLCAVGAGTDTQYFGPGTRLTVL.

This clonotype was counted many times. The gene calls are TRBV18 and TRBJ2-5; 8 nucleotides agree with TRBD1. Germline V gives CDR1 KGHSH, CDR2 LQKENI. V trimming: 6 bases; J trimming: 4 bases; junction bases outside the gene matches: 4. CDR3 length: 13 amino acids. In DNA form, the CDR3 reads TGTGCCAGCTCCGGACAGGGCGGAGAGACCCAGTACTTC. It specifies CASSGQGGETQYF.

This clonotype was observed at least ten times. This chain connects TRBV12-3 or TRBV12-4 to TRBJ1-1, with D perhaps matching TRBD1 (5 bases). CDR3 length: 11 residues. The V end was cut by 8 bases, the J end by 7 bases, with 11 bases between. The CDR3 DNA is TGTGCCAGCTTGGGGACGGTTGAAGCTTTCTTT. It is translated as CASLGTVEAFF.

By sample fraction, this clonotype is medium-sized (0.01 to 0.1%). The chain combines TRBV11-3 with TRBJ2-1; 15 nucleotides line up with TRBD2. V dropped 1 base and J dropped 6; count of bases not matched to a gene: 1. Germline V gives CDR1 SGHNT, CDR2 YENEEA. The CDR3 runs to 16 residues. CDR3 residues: CASSLGTSGGANEQFF. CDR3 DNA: TGTGCCAGCAGCTTAGGGACTAGCGGGGGGGCCAATGAGCAGTTCTTC.

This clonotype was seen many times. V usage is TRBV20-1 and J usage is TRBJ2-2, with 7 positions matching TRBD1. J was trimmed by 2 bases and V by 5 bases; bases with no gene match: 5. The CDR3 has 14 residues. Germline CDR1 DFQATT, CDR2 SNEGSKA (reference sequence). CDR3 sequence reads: CSAPDRRNTGELFF. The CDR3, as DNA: TGCAGTGCTCCGGACAGGAGAAACACCGGGGAGCTGTTTTTT.

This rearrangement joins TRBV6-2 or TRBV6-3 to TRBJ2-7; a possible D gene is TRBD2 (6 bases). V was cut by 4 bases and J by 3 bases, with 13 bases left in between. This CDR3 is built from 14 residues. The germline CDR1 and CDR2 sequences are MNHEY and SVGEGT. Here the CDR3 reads CASSSERASYEQYF. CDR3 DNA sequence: TGTGCCAGCAGTTCGGAGCGGGCGAGCTACGAGCAGTACTTC.

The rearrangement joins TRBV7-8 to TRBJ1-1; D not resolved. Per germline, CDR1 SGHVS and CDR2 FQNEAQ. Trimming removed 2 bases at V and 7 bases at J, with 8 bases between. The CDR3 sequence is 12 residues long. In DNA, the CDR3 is TGTGCCAGCAGCTTAACAGCCCTTGAAGCTTTCTTT. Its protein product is CASSLTALEAFF.

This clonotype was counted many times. The CDR3: CASSDGTTDTQYF. The DNA for the CDR3 is TGTGCCAGCAGTGATGGGACAACAGATACGCAGTATTTT. V usage is TRBV25-1 and J usage is TRBJ2-3; D may be TRBD1 (6 bases). This CDR3 comprises 13 residues. Germline assignment: CDR1 MGHDK and CDR2 SYGVNS. V was cut by 3 bases and J by 3 bases, with 7 bases left in between.

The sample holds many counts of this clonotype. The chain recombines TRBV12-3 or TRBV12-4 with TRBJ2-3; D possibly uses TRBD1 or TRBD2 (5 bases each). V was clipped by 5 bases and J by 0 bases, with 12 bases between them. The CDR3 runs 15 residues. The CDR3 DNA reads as TGTGCCAGCAGTGGGGGACGGACTAGCACAGATACGCAGTATTTT. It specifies CASSGGRTSTDTQYF.

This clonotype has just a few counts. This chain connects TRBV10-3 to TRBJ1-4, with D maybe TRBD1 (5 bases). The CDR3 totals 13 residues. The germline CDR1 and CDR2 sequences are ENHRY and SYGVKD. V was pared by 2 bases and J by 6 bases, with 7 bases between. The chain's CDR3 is CAISEGAHEKLFF. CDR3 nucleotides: TGTGCCATCAGTGAGGGGGCGCATGAAAAACTGTTTTTT.

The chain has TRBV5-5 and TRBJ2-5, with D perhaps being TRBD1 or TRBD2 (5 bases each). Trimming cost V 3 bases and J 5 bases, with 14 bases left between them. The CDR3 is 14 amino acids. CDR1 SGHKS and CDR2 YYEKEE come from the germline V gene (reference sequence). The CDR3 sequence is CASSWGNLGETQYF. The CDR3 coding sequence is TGTGCCAGCAGCTGGGGGAACCTCGGGGAGACCCAGTACTTC.

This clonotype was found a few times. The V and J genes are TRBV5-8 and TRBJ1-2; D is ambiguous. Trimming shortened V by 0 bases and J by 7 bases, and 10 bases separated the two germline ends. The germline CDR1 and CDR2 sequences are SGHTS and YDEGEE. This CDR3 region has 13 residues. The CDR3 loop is CASSLVPIRGYTF. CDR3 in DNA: TGTGCCAGCAGCTTGGTGCCAATCCGTGGCTACACCTTC.

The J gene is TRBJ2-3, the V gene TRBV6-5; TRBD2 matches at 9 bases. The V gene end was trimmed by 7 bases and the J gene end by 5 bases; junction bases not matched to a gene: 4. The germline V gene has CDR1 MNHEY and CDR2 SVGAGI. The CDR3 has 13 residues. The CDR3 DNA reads TGTGCCAGCAAAGCGGGGGGTGAAGATACGCAGTATTTT. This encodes CASKAGGEDTQYF.

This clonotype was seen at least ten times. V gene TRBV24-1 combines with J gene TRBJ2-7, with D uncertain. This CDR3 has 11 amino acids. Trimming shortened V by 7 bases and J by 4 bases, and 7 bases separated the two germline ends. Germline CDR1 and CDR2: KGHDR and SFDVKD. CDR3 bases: TGTGCCACCAGGTTGGGTTACGAGCAGTACGTC. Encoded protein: CATRLGYEQYV.

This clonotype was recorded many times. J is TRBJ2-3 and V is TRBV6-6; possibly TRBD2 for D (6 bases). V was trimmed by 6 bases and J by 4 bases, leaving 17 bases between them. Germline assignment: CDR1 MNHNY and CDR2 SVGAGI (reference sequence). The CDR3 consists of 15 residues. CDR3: CASRLSGTGADTQYF. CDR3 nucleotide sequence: TGTGCCAGCAGACTTAGCGGCACCGGCGCAGATACGCAGTATTTT.

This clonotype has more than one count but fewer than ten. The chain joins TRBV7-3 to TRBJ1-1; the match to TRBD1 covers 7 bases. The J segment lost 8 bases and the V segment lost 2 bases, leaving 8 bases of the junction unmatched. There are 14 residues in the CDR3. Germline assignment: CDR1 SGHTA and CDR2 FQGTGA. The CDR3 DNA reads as TGTGCCAGCAGCTTAGCGGCAGGGGGAGGAGAAGCTTTCTTT. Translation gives CASSLAAGGGEAFF.

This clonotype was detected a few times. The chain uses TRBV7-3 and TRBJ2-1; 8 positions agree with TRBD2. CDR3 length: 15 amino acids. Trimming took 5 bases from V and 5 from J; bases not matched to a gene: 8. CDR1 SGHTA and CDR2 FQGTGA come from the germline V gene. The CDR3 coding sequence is TGTGCCAGCAGCACGAGCGGGGGAGGTCACAATGAGCAGTTCTTC. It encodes CASSTSGGGHNEQFF.

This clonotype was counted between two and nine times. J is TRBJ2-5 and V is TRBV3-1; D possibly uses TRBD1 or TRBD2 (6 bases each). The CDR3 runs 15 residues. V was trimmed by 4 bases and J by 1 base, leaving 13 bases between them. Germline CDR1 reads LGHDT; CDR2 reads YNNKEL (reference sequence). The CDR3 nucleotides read TGTGCCAGCAGCCGCGCGGGACACCTCCAAGAGACCCAGTACTTC. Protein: CASSRAGHLQETQYF.

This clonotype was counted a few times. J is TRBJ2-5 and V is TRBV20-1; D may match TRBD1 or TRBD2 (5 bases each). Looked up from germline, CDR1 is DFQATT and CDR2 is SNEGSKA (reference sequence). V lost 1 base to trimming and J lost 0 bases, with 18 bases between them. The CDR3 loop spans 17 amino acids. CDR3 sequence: CSARGPGRLTNQETQYF. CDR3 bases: TGCAGTGCTAGAGGTCCGGGGCGTCTCACGAACCAAGAGACCCAGTACTTC.

The CDR3 DNA sequence: TGTGCCAGCAGCTTGCTCGGGACAGGGAGGGAGACCCAGTACTTC. Translation gives CASSLLGTGRETQYF. The V call is TRBV5-4, the J call TRBJ2-5, with TRBD1 identical over 9 bases. V was pared by 1 base and J by 5 bases, with 6 bases of the junction left unmatched. The germline V gene encodes CDR1 SGHNT and CDR2 YYREEE (reference sequence). CDR3 length: 15 amino acids.